This T cell receptor (beta chain) was identified in a study of shared clonotypes between healthy human individuals. Study-wide findings and caveats: The represented genetic and exposure-history diversity was limited by the small number of donors.

Assay: immunoSEQ multiplex PCR; the TCRdb copy retains only in-frame clones and omits some. The table records approximately 400,000 clones, around 96% of them present only once. On this clone itself: What it recognizes is unknown.

Every donor, a Caucasian adult, lived in Nashville, Tennessee. With 6 bases clipped from V and 5 bases from J, the junction kept 3 bases outside the gene matches. Germline V gives CDR1 SNHLY, CDR2 FYNNEI. CDR3 length: 13 residues. Sample: memory CD8+ T cells sorted from blood. Subset described: CD45RO+ cells pooled with CCR7-negative TemRA cells. V usage is TRBV2 and J usage is TRBJ2-1, with 8 bases lining up with TRBD2. This TCR was sampled from a man aged 25 to 45 in good health. CDR3 DNA: TGTGCCAGCAGATCACTAGCGGACAATGAGCAGTTCTTC. Protein product: CASRSLADNEQFF.